A selection of T cell receptor beta chains follows, all from one sample in a study of T-cell reconstitution after alpha-beta-depleted transplantation in children. Via MiXCR, TCRdb re-called the PCR reads, giving one row per CDR3 protein. The data contain hundreds of thousands of distinct CDR3 sequences, 10% to 15% of them singletons. Sequenced here: PBMCs, sampled before TCRalphabeta/CD19-depleted stem cell transplant. Receptors were obtained from a girl aged 2 to 10 with congenital amegakaryocytic thrombocytopenia, due to receive a stem cell transplant. CDR3s include the opening cysteine and the closing phenylalanine or tryptophan. D genes are given only for firm matches. The listing skips clone size in some rows; elsewhere it reads once, few, many or a size class.

cdr3_nt	cdr3_aa	v_call	d_call	clone_size	j_call
TGTGCCAGCAGTTACGAAGTACGCCTGATCAGGCCCTACAATGCGCAGTTCTTC	CASSYEVRLIRPYNAQFF	TRBV6-2/TRBV6-3	-	-	TRBJ2-1
TGTGCCACCGCCCCTGAAGGGGACACTGAAGCTTTCTTT	CATAPEGDTEAFF	TRBV10-3	-	-	TRBJ1-1
TGCAGTGCCAAAAAGCGGGAGTCTAACATTCAGTACTTC	CSAKKRESNIQYF	TRBV20-1	TRBD2	few	TRBJ2-4
TGTGCCAGCGAGGGCTACGAGCAGTACTTC	CASEGYEQYF	TRBV28	-	many	TRBJ2-7
TGCAGCGTTGAAGATGGCAGACAGGGGTCGGCCTCTAGCACAGATACGCAGTATTTT	CSVEDGRQGSASSTDTQYF	TRBV29-1	TRBD1	many	TRBJ2-3
TGCAGTGCTAGTAGTGTCCGACTAGCGGGTACAGATACGCAGTATTTT	CSASSVRLAGTDTQYF	TRBV20-1	TRBD2	-	TRBJ2-3
TGTGCCAGCAGCGCTACACTAGCGGGAGTTGGAGAGACCCAGTACTTC	CASSATLAGVGETQYF	TRBV7-2	TRBD2	-	TRBJ2-5
TGTGCCAGCAGCCCTTGGATCCAAACTGTCGAGCAGTACTTC	CASSPWIQTVEQYF	TRBV7-8	-	few	TRBJ2-7
TGCGCCAGCAGCTCCCGGGACACCTCCTACGAGCCGTACTTC	CASSSRDTSYEPYF	TRBV5-1	-	-	TRBJ2-7
TGTGCCAGCAGCTTATATCCGGGGAGGTACTACGAGCAGTACTTC	CASSLYPGRYYEQYF	TRBV7-8	-	many	TRBJ2-7
TGTGCCAGCAGAACCTGGGCGGGAGGGGTACGGAACAATGAGCAGTTCTTC	CASRTWAGGVRNNEQFF	TRBV11-2	TRBD2	-	TRBJ2-1
TGTGCCAGCAGCACTCGCCGGGGTAGCGGGAACCCCGGGGAGCTGTTTTTT	CASSTRRGSGNPGELFF	TRBV11-2	TRBD2	-	TRBJ2-2
TGTGCCAGCAGCAGTTTTGGGGTGTATAATGAGCAGTTCTTC	CASSSFGVYNEQFF	TRBV12-3/TRBV12-4	-	few	TRBJ2-1
TGCAGTGCCCGACCGGGCAGGGGGCAGTACGAGCAGTACTTC	CSARPGRGQYEQYF	TRBV20-1	TRBD1	few	TRBJ2-7
TGTGCCAGCAGCCAAGATTCCTTGTTCGGTGAGCAGTTCTTC	CASSQDSLFGEQFF	TRBV3-1	-	few	TRBJ2-1
TGTGCCAGCATAACCGGGACCAACAACAATGAGCAGTTCTTC	CASITGTNNNEQFF	TRBV6-1	-	many	TRBJ2-1
TGCGCCAGCAGCTTGGCGGCGTTAGCGGGAGGGATAGACGAGCAGTTCTTC	CASSLAALAGGIDEQFF	TRBV5-1	TRBD2	-	TRBJ2-1
TGTGCCAGCAGTGAAGTAGCGGGAGACTCATACGAGCAGTACTTC	CASSEVAGDSYEQYF	TRBV2	TRBD2	many	TRBJ2-7
TGTGCCAGCAGCCGGGACAGCACTTTCAATCAGCCCCAGCATTTT	CASSRDSTFNQPQHF	TRBV11-2	TRBD1	-	TRBJ1-5
TGCAGTCCCGAGCGGCACAATGAGCAGTTCTTC	CSPERHNEQFF	TRBV20-1	-	many	TRBJ2-1
TGTGCCAGCAGGCGACTAGCGGGAGGCGACGAGCAGTACTTC	CASRRLAGGDEQYF	TRBV21-1	-	few	TRBJ2-7
TGTGCCAGCAGCTTAGAGGCCGGGGGGAATGAGCAGTTCTTC	CASSLEAGGNEQFF	TRBV7-6	TRBD2	many	TRBJ2-1
TGTGCCAGCAGGGATCGGCCCATGGGCCAAACAGATACGCAGTATTTT	CASRDRPMGQTDTQYF	TRBV6-1	-	once	TRBJ2-3
TGTGCCATCAGTGCCCCACCTGGAAACACCATATATTTT	CAISAPPGNTIYF	TRBV10-3	-	few	TRBJ1-3
TGCGCCAGCAGCCAAGATCCGGGAGTGCCAGATACGCAGTATTTT	CASSQDPGVPDTQYF	TRBV4-1	-	few	TRBJ2-3
TGCAGTGCTAGAGATTGGAACGGTAGGCCAGGGTCGTCCAATGAGCAGTTCTTC	CSARDWNGRPGSSNEQFF	TRBV20-1	-	many	TRBJ2-1
TGCAGCGTTGCTCCTAGCGGGAGGACCGGGGAGCTGTTTTTT	CSVAPSGRTGELFF	TRBV29-1	TRBD2	many	TRBJ2-2
TGTGCCAGCAGTTTTAGTAACCAAGAGACCCAGTACTTC	CASSFSNQETQYF	TRBV28	-	many	TRBJ2-5
TGTGCCAGCAGTTTTTATCTGTCTGGGACTGGTCAGCCCCAGCATTTT	CASSFYLSGTGQPQHF	TRBV12-3/TRBV12-4	-	few	TRBJ1-5
TGTGCCAGCAGTTCCGTCCCGGGACAGGCTTTGTACACTGAAGCTTTCTTT	CASSSVPGQALYTEAFF	TRBV6-5	TRBD1	few	TRBJ1-1
TGTGCCTGGAGTGATGGCAATCAGCCCCAGCATTTT	CAWSDGNQPQHF	TRBV30	-	-	TRBJ1-5
TGTGCCAGCGGAGTGAACCAATTCTACGAGCAGTACTTC	CASGVNQFYEQYF	TRBV7-9	-	few	TRBJ2-7
TGTGCCACATCGAGCGGGAGACACTACAATGAGCAGTTCTTC	CATSSGRHYNEQFF	TRBV15	TRBD2	few	TRBJ2-1
TGTGCCAGCAGCTTGCGTGGGAAAGGGTACGAGCAGTACTTC	CASSLRGKGYEQYF	TRBV7-9	-	few	TRBJ2-7
TGCGCCAGCAGCCTGAACTTAGCGGGGTACAATGAGCAGTTCTTC	CASSLNLAGYNEQFF	TRBV4-1	TRBD2	many	TRBJ2-1
TGTGCCAGCACACTAGCGGAAACGGGTGAGCAGTACTTC	CASTLAETGEQYF	TRBV2	TRBD2	many	TRBJ2-7
TGCAGTGCTAGGGCCCTGGGGGCAAACTATGGCTACACCTTC	CSARALGANYGYTF	TRBV20-1	-	many	TRBJ1-2
TGTGCCAGCAGTTTTCTCTGGGAGCAGTACTTC	CASSFLWEQYF	TRBV12-3/TRBV12-4	-	-	TRBJ2-7
TGCGCCAGCAGCTTACAGGGGAATTGGGGCTACGAGCAGTACTTC	CASSLQGNWGYEQYF	TRBV5-1	TRBD1	few	TRBJ2-7
TGTGCCAGCAGCAAGTCCGGGGGGAAGAGCACAGATACGCAGTATTTT	CASSKSGGKSTDTQYF	TRBV28	TRBD2	-	TRBJ2-3
TGCGCCAGCATCAAACCCGGGACGGACTCCTACGAGCAGTACTTC	CASIKPGTDSYEQYF	TRBV5-1	-	few	TRBJ2-7
TGTGCCAGCAGCTCGACTTTAGTACGACAGGAATCGAACACTGAAGCTTTCTTT	CASSSTLVRQESNTEAFF	TRBV11-1	-	-	TRBJ1-1
TGTGCCAGCAGTCGTCTCGAGGGGCGGGAGCTGTTTTTT	CASSRLEGRELFF	TRBV12-3/TRBV12-4	-	many	TRBJ2-2
TGTGCCAGCAGATTTTTTGGATCGCCCAAAAACATTCAGTACTTC	CASRFFGSPKNIQYF	TRBV11-2	-	-	TRBJ2-4
TGCAGCGTTAGTGGACAGATGACCTACGAGCAGTACTTC	CSVSGQMTYEQYF	TRBV29-1	-	many	TRBJ2-7
TGTGCCAGCAGTACCGAGGGGCGTAGATCACCCCTCCACTTT	CASSTEGRRSPLHF	TRBV28	-	many	TRBJ1-6
TGCAGTGCTCCGGGACAGGATAATGAAAAACTGTTTTTT	CSAPGQDNEKLFF	TRBV20-1	TRBD1	-	TRBJ1-4
TGCGCCAGCAGTGAGTCTTCTAGCGGGAGCCCTGAGCAGTTCTTC	CASSESSSGSPEQFF	TRBV10-2	TRBD2	many	TRBJ2-1
TGCAGTGCTAGAGATCGCCAGGGGAAAGCATCCTACGAGCAGTACTTC	CSARDRQGKASYEQYF	TRBV20-1	-	-	TRBJ2-7
TGTGCCAGCAGCTTAAGTCAGGTTGGGGGCACCTACAATGAGCAGTTCTTC	CASSLSQVGGTYNEQFF	TRBV7-3	-	-	TRBJ2-1
TGTGCCAGCTCACCACCTAGCGGGGCCCTTACGCAGTATTTT	CASSPPSGALTQYF	TRBV18	TRBD2	-	TRBJ2-3
TGTGCCACCAGCAGTCCTACTAGCGGGAGCTCCTACAATGAGCAGTTCTTC	CATSSPTSGSSYNEQFF	TRBV15	TRBD2	few	TRBJ2-1
TGTGCCAGCATTGGACTAGCGGGTTACACAGATACGCAGTATTTT	CASIGLAGYTDTQYF	TRBV2	TRBD2	-	TRBJ2-3
TGCAGTGCTACTAGCGGGAGTTCCCCGGGCAATGAGCAGTTCTTC	CSATSGSSPGNEQFF	TRBV20-1	TRBD2	few	TRBJ2-1
TGCAGTGCTCCTCATAGAACTAGCGGAACCTACGAGCAGTACTTC	CSAPHRTSGTYEQYF	TRBV20-1	TRBD2	-	TRBJ2-7
TGCAGTGCTAGTATAACTAGCGACGAGCAGTACTTC	CSASITSDEQYF	TRBV20-1	TRBD2	many	TRBJ2-7
TGCGCCAGCAGCCCCTTGGATCTAGCGGGAGGTCCGGAGACCCAGTACTTC	CASSPLDLAGGPETQYF	TRBV5-1	TRBD2	few	TRBJ2-5
TGCAGTGCTAACATCGGGGGGACCTGGGATACGCAGTATTTT	CSANIGGTWDTQYF	TRBV20-1	TRBD2	many	TRBJ2-3
TGTGCCAGCTCACCTCGATTGGGACAGCAAACCCATGGCTACACCTTC	CASSPRLGQQTHGYTF	TRBV18	TRBD1	many	TRBJ1-2
TGTGCCAGCAATTGGGGTGGGCAGTATGGCTACGAGCAGTACTTC	CASNWGGQYGYEQYF	TRBV12-3/TRBV12-4	-	-	TRBJ2-7